This T cell receptor (beta chain) stems from a study of tissue T cells after allogeneic stem cell transplantation. Trimming took off 4 bases at V and 1 base at J, with 7 bases between the two ends. Germline lookup yields CDR1 KGHPV and CDR2 FQNQEV (reference sequence). The CDR3 extends over 13 amino acids. Details on this clone: Mouse gene names apply. The CDR3 end lies 1 residue beyond the end of the read and is filled in from the germline J gene.

Time point described: mouse harvest day 7 after allogeneic transplant. Mouse grafts combined 10^7 T-cell-depleted bone marrow cells with 10^6 splenic CD5+ T cells. TCRdb keeps only in-frame clones here, not all; method: immunoSEQ multiplex PCR. The data contain several thousand clones, around 50% of them singletons. This clonotype originated in a female BALB/c mouse given C57BL/6 T cells with graft-versus-host disease after an allogeneic hematopoietic cell transplant. V gene TRBV26 combines with J gene TRBJ1-2; D is possibly TRBD1 (6 bases). Specimen: lymph node tissue. CDR3 region: CASSRDINSDYTF. The CDR3 bases that were read are TGTGCCAGCAGTCGGGACATAAACTCCGACTACACC.